This is a list of T cell receptor beta chains from one sample in a study of T cell changes during pregnancy in multiple sclerosis. Repertoires were generated with immunoSEQ multiplex PCR, while TCRdb's copy carries only in-frame clones and drops some. The data show approximately 42,000 clones, around four fifths seen once. Sequences were derived from CD4+ T cells from peripheral blood mononuclear cells, sampled before pregnancy. The receptors stem from a female donor with multiple sclerosis, enrolled in a pregnancy study. Both conserved end residues are part of each CDR3. The D gene is left open where the match is weak. A row's size may be missing; if present it is once, few, many or a size class.

v_call,d_call,clone_size,j_call,cdr3_aa,cdr3_nt
TRBV7-9,.,.,TRBJ1-1,CASSLQNTEAFF,TGTGCCAGCAGCTTACAGAACACTGAAGCTTTCTTT
TRBV7-2,.,once,TRBJ1-2,CASSLEQLNNYGYTF,TGTGCCAGCAGCTTAGAACAGCTAAATAACTATGGCTACACCTTC
TRBV18,TRBD1,.,TRBJ2-7,CASSPDPGTGGFTYF,TGTGCCAGCTCACCGGATCCCGGGACAGGGGGCTTCACGTACTTC
TRBV19,.,.,TRBJ2-7,CASSEYSASRVDEQYF,TGTGCCAGTAGCGAATACTCAGCCTCGCGGGTGGACGAGCAGTACTTC
TRBV6-5,.,.,TRBJ1-6,CASSLYGQLYSPLHF,TGTGCCAGCAGTTTATACGGACAGCTCTATTCACCCCTCCACTTT
TRBV30,.,once,TRBJ1-5,CAWSARAGNQPQHF,TGTGCCTGGAGTGCCCGAGCGGGCAATCAGCCCCAGCATTTT
TRBV10-1,.,.,TRBJ2-5,CASKLSEGSPLRETQYF,TGCGCCAGCAAGTTGTCAGAAGGCAGTCCCCTGCGGGAGACCCAGTACTTC
TRBV6-5,.,.,TRBJ2-2,CASSSSETGELFF,TGTGCCAGCAGTTCCTCTGAGACCGGGGAGCTGTTTTTT
TRBV4-3,.,.,TRBJ1-1,CASSQVISNTEAFF,TGCGCCAGCAGCCAAGTAATCAGTAACACTGAAGCTTTCTTT
TRBV7-9,TRBD1,.,TRBJ1-5,CASSLLRQGRNQPQHF,TGTGCCAGCAGCCTACTAAGACAGGGGCGAAATCAGCCCCAGCATTTT
TRBV5-6,.,once,TRBJ2-3,CASSAIADTQYF,TGTGCCAGCAGCGCTATAGCAGATACGCAGTATTTT
TRBV7-2,.,.,TRBJ1-2,CASSLVEGVYGYTF,TGTGCCAGCAGCTTAGTTGAGGGGGTTTATGGCTACACCTTC
TRBV13,.,.,TRBJ2-1,CATQFRGSYNEQFF,TGTGCCACCCAATTCAGGGGCTCCTACAATGAGCAGTTCTTC
TRBV6-5,.,.,TRBJ1-2,CASSYLGQPYGYTF,TGTGCCAGCAGTTACCTCGGACAGCCATATGGCTACACCTTC
TRBV9,TRBD2,.,TRBJ2-5,CASSVGRGSGGVETQYF,TGTGCCAGCAGCGTAGGACGAGGGAGCGGGGGGGTAGAGACCCAGTACTTC
TRBV28,.,.,TRBJ1-2,CASSPGQIDYGYTF,TGTGCCAGCAGTCCCGGACAGATTGACTATGGCTACACCTTC
TRBV7-2,.,.,TRBJ1-3,CASSFAGTGNTIYF,TGTGCCAGCAGCTTCGCGGGGACTGGAAACACCATATATTTT
TRBV7-2,.,.,TRBJ1-2,CASSLQSGYGYTF,TGTGCCAGCAGCCTACAGTCTGGCTATGGCTACACCTTC
TRBV5-1,.,.,TRBJ2-1,CASSLGWPLLPGNEQFF,TGCGCCAGCAGCTTGGGTTGGCCTCTACTACCCGGGAATGAGCAGTTCTTC
TRBV5-1,TRBD2,.,TRBJ2-1,CASSLLPSGGDNEQFF,TGCGCCAGCAGCTTGTTGCCAAGCGGGGGGGACAATGAGCAGTTCTTC
TRBV5-1,TRBD1,.,TRBJ1-2,CASSLPGQVYGYTF,TGCGCCAGCAGCTTGCCGGGACAGGTTTATGGCTACACCTTC
TRBV18,TRBD2,.,TRBJ2-7,CASSTGTSEPYEQYF,TGTGCCAGCTCAACCGGGACTAGCGAACCCTACGAGCAGTACTTC
TRBV7-6,TRBD1,few,TRBJ2-2,CASSSQGANTGELFF,TGTGCCAGCAGCTCACAGGGGGCGAACACCGGGGAGCTGTTTTTT
TRBV19,.,.,TRBJ1-3,CASSRQTRSGNTIYF,TGTGCCAGTAGCAGACAGACGCGATCTGGAAACACCATATATTTT
TRBV6-5,TRBD2,.,TRBJ2-7,CASSYSETSGGYEQYF,TGTGCCAGCAGTTACTCGGAGACTAGCGGGGGTTACGAGCAGTACTTC
TRBV4-2,.,.,TRBJ2-7,CASSQDGGEQYF,TGTGCCAGCAGCCAAGACGGGGGCGAGCAGTACTTC
TRBV29-1,.,.,TRBJ1-1,CSTIVADTEAFF,TGCAGCACCATAGTAGCGGACACTGAAGCTTTCTTT
TRBV7-3,TRBD1,.,TRBJ1-2,CASSLRGQGRGYTF,TGTGCCAGCAGCTTAAGGGGACAGGGACGAGGCTACACCTTC
TRBV5-1,.,.,TRBJ2-3,CASSPGVGGPGTDTQYF,TGCGCCAGCAGTCCGGGCGTGGGGGGGCCGGGCACAGATACGCAGTATTTT
TRBV18,.,once,TRBJ2-2,CASSLSPNTGELFF,TGTGCCAGCTCCCTTAGCCCCAACACCGGGGAGCTGTTTTTT
TRBV28,.,.,TRBJ2-1,CASSLSVIRVLAKNEQFF,TGTGCCAGCAGTTTATCCGTTATCCGGGTCCTAGCGAAAAATGAGCAGTTCTTC
TRBV9,TRBD1,.,TRBJ2-7,CASSVAPDRGQYF,TGTGCCAGCAGCGTAGCACCCGACAGGGGGCAGTACTTC
TRBV19,TRBD1,.,TRBJ1-4,CASSDRGSNEKLFF,TGTGCCAGTAGCGACAGGGGTTCTAATGAAAAACTGTTTTTT
TRBV5-6,.,.,TRBJ2-5,CASSLAWNKVTRRETQYF,TGTGCCAGCAGCTTGGCCTGGAACAAGGTAACGAGGAGAGAGACCCAGTACTTC
TRBV5-1,TRBD2,.,TRBJ2-6,CASSLGTSGRGGANVLTF,TGCGCCAGCAGCTTGGGGACTAGCGGGAGAGGTGGGGCCAACGTCCTGACTTTC
TRBV19,TRBD1,.,TRBJ1-5,CASRTGASNQPQHF,TGTGCCAGCCGAACAGGGGCTAGCAATCAGCCCCAGCATTTT
TRBV29-1,TRBD2,.,TRBJ2-3,CSGRLAGGTDTQYF,TGCAGCGGGCGACTAGCGGGGGGCACGGATACGCAGTATTTT
TRBV11-2,TRBD2,.,TRBJ2-5,CASSLGGGTSAETQYF,TGTGCCAGCAGCTTAGGAGGGGGGACTAGCGCAGAGACCCAGTACTTC
TRBV30,.,.,TRBJ1-2,CAWSSSRRRGYTF,TGTGCCTGGAGTTCCAGCAGGAGGCGAGGCTACACCTTC
TRBV19,.,.,TRBJ1-1,CASSIYRDAEAFF,TGTGCCAGTAGTATTTACAGGGACGCTGAAGCTTTCTTT
TRBV5-1,.,.,TRBJ2-5,CASSLVSLWGLPQETQYF,TGCGCCAGCAGCTTAGTCTCCTTGTGGGGCCTCCCCCAAGAGACCCAGTACTTC
TRBV6-5,.,.,TRBJ2-7,CASRTGSYEQYF,TGTGCCAGCAGGACGGGCTCCTACGAGCAGTACTTC
TRBV11-3,TRBD1,.,TRBJ2-3,CASSQRQGTDTQYF,TGTGCCAGCAGCCAGAGACAGGGGACAGATACGCAGTATTTT
TRBV14,TRBD1,.,TRBJ1-6,CASSPSGDRNSPLHF,TGTGCCAGCAGCCCCTCCGGGGACAGAAATTCACCCCTCCACTTT
TRBV11-1,.,.,TRBJ2-7,CASSLASDFSYEQYF,TGTGCCAGCAGCTTAGCTAGCGACTTCTCCTACGAGCAGTACTTC
TRBV7-2,.,.,TRBJ1-6,CASSVVSDNSPLHF,TGTGCCAGCAGCGTCGTAAGCGATAATTCACCCCTCCACTTT
TRBV5-5,.,.,TRBJ1-6,CASSPNWTSGGRIHPLHF,TGTGCCAGCAGCCCGAATTGGACTTCTGGGGGCAGGATTCACCCCCTCCACTTT
TRBV7-2,.,.,TRBJ2-1,CASRVTGSYNEQFF,TGTGCCAGCAGGGTTACTGGCTCCTACAATGAGCAGTTCTTC
TRBV6-1,TRBD2,.,TRBJ2-5,CASRGTSETQYF,TGTGCCAGCAGGGGGACTAGTGAGACCCAGTACTTC
TRBV7-3,.,once,TRBJ2-3,CASSFREGDTQYF,TGTGCCAGCAGCTTCAGGGAAGGGGATACGCAGTATTTT
TRBV5-5,.,.,TRBJ2-7,CASSLGQGWQRSEQYF,TGTGCCAGCAGCTTGGGTCAGGGGTGGCAGCGGAGTGAGCAGTACTTC
TRBV7-2,TRBD1,.,TRBJ2-7,CASSLGTGNSYEQYF,TGTGCCAGCAGCTTGGGGACAGGAAATTCCTACGAGCAGTACTTC
TRBV6-5,TRBD2,.,TRBJ2-1,CASSYNGGSTYNEQFF,TGTGCCAGCAGTTACAACGGGGGGTCAACCTACAATGAGCAGTTCTTC
TRBV7-9,.,few,TRBJ2-2,CASSFGYVTGELFF,TGTGCCAGCAGCTTCGGGTACGTGACCGGGGAGCTGTTTTTT
TRBV18,TRBD1,.,TRBJ2-7,CASSPGQGADEQYF,TGTGCCAGCTCACCGGGACAGGGGGCGGACGAGCAGTACTTC